The next 4 T cell receptor beta chains were all read from a single sample in a study of read filtering for tumor transcriptome and immune sequencing. This library used roughly 400 ng RNA and molecular barcoded adaptors spanning alpha/delta and beta/gamma chains. A single record per CDR3 protein comes from TCRdb applying MiXCR to the reads. Of more than 100,000 distinct CDR3 sequences listed, roughly an eighth were seen once; the top ten hold 7.5% to 10%. Specimen: a population of CD138-negative cells sorted from bone marrow. These TCRs come from a donor aged 40 or over with multiple myeloma.

This clonotype was observed many times. V and J are TRBV3-1 and TRBJ1-1; TRBD1 aligns across 12 bases. The V segment lost 4 bases and the J segment 0 bases; nucleotides outside the gene matches: 6. Per the germline V gene, CDR1 is LGHDT and CDR2 is YNNKEL (reference sequence). The CDR3 spans 17 residues. In DNA, the CDR3 is TGTGCCAGCAGCCGATCCGGGACAGGGGGCGTGAACACTGAAGCTTTCTTT. Amino acid sequence: CASSRSGTGGVNTEAFF.

Of note for this clonotype: Just one base apart from a much larger clone, this may be a read error. This chain uses TRBV6-1 with TRBJ2-1, with 8 bases that match TRBD1. Germline V gene lookup returns CDR1 MNHNS and CDR2 SASEGT. The CDR3 is made up of 15 amino acids. The junction had 9 bases not matched to a gene; V was cut back by 2 bases and J by 9 bases. The CDR3 DNA is TGTGCCAGCAGTGAATATTGGACAGGGCCGGGTGAGCAGTTCTTC. Its protein is CASSEYWTGPGEQFF.

Many counts were recorded for this clonotype. The chain couples TRBV4-3 to TRBJ2-1; possibly TRBD2 for D (5 bases). Germline CDR1 reads LGHNA; CDR2 reads YSLEER. CDR3 length equals 17 residues. V shed 1 base and J shed 8 bases, with 21 bases lying between them. CDR3 DNA: TGCGCCAGCAGCCAAGTCCTGGACTGGGCGAAGCCAGATGAGCAGTTCTTC. Its protein is CASSQVLDWAKPDEQFF.

This clonotype was counted many times. The chain couples TRBV7-9 to TRBJ1-1; D unresolved. Trimming removed 2 bases at V and 0 bases at J, with 10 bases between. Looked up from germline, CDR1 is SEHNR and CDR2 is FQNEAQ (reference sequence). The CDR3 has 15 residues. The CDR3 region is CASSLNSLMNTEAFF. The CDR3 bases are TGTGCCAGCAGCTTAAACAGCTTGATGAACACTGAAGCTTTCTTT.